This T cell receptor (beta chain) emerged from a study of T cell responses to AZD1222 COVID-19 vaccine. Study results and limitations: The donors showed a predominance of white British ancestry and of females, with possible underestimation of clonal diversity.

Concerning this clone: As yet, its antigen is unknown.

Data came from immunoSEQ multiplex PCR; TCRdb stores just in-frame clones and leaves some out. The table shows over 80,000 clones, with approximately 90% occurring only once. Germline V gene data show CDR1 as SGDLS and CDR2 as YYNGEE. The CDR3 extends over 14 amino acids. Trimming pared 4 bases from V and 6 bases from J, leaving 17 bases between. The V gene is TRBV9, the J gene TRBJ2-7; the D call may be TRBD1 or TRBD2 (6 bases each). The sequence was obtained from an adult who received the AZD1222 COVID-19 vaccine. Sequencing used peripheral blood, obtained 28 days after the second AZD1222 dose. The DNA for the CDR3 is TGTGCCAGCAGCCCCCCAGGGGCCGGGGGCGAGCAGTACTTC. It translates to CASSPPGAGGEQYF.